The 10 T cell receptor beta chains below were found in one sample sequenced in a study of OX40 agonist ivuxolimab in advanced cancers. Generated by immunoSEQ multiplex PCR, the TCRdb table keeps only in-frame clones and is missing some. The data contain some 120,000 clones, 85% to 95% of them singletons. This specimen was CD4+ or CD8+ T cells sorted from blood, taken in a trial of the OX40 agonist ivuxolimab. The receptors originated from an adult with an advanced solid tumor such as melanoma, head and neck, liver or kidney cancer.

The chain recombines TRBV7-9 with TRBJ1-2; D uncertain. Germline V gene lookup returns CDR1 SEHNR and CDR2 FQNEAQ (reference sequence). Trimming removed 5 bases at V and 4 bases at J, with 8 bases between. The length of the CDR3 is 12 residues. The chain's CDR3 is CASSDTGYGYTF. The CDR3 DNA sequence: TGTGCCAGCAGCGATACGGGCTATGGCTACACCTTC.

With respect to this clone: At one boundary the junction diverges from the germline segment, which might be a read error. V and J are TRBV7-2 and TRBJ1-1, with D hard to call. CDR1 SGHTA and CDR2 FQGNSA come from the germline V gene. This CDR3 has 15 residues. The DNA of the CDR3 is TGTGCCAGCAGCCTAGCGGGCGGGATGAACACTGAAGCTTTCTTT. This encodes CASSLAGGMNTEAFF. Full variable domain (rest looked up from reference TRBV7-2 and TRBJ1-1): GAGVSQSPSNKVTEKGKDVELRCDPISGHTALYWYRQSLGQGLEFLIYFQGNSAPDKSGLPSDRFSAERTGGSVSTLTIQRTQQEDSAVYLCASSLAGGMNTEAFFGQGTRLTVV.

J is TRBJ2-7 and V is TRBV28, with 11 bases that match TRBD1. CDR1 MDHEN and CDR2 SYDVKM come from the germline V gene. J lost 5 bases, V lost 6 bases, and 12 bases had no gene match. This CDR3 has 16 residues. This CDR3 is CASSPSRTGGFNEQYF. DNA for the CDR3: TGTGCCAGCAGCCCTTCCCGGACAGGGGGCTTCAACGAGCAGTACTTC. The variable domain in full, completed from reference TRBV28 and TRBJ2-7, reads DVKVTQSSRYLVKRTGEKVFLECVQDMDHENMFWYRQDPGLGLRLIYFSYDVKMKEKGDIPEGYSVSREKKERFSLILESASTNQTSMYLCASSPSRTGGFNEQYFGPGTRLTVT.

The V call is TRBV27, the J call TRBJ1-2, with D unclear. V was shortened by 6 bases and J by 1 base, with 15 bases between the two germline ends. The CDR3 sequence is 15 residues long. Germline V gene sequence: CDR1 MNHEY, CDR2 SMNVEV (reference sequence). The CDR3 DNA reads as TGTGCCAGCAGGAAGGTGGAGGCCAATAACTATGGCTACACCTTC. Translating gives CASRKVEANNYGYTF.

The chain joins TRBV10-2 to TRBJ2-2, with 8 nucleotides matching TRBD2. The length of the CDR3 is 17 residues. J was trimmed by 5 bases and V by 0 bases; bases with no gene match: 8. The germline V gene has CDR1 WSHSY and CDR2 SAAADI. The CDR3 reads CASSESYSGIGTGELFF. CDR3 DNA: TGCGCCAGCAGTGAGTCCTATAGCGGGATAGGGACCGGGGAGCTGTTTTTT.

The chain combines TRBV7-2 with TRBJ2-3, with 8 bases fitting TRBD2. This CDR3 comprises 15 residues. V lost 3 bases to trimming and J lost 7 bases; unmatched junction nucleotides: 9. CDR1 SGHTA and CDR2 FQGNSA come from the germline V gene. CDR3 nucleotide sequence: TGTGCCAGCAGCTTCCCTACTGGGACTAGAAATACGCAGTATTTT. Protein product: CASSFPTGTRNTQYF.

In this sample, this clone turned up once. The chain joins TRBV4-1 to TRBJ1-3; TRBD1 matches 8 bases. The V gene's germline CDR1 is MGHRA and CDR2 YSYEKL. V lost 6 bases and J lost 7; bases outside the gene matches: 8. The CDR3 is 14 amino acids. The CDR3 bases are TGCGCCAGCAGTCTACAGGGGGAGTCGAACACCATATATTTT. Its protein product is CASSLQGESNTIYF.

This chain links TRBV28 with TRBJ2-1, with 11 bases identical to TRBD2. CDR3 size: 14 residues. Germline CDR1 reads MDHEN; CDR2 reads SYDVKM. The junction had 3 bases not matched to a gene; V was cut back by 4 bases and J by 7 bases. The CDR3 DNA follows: TGTGCCAGCAGTTCCCCTAGCGGGAGGAATGAGCAGTTCTTC. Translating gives CASSSPSGRNEQFF.

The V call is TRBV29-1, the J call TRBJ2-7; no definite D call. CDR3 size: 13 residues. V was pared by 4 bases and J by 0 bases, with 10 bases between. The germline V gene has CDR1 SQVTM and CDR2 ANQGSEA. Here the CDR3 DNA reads TGCAGCGTTGTTCCTGGAAGCTCCTACGAGCAGTACTTC. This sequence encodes CSVVPGSSYEQYF.

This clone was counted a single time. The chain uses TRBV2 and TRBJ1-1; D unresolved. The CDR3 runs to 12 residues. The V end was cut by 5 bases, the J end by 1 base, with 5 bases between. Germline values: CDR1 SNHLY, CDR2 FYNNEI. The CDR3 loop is CASSLANTEAFF. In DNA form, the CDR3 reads TGTGCCAGCAGTTTGGCGAACACTGAAGCTTTCTTT.